Here is one T cell receptor beta chain with its context. Its target is unknown. Additional DNA sequences in this sample encode the identical CDR3. This sample's treatment: oral pan-JAK inhibitor, 5-10 mg twice daily. Obtained from alopecia areata patients were lesional scalp punch biopsies along with peripheral blood. The sample is drawn from a study of CD8+ T cells in alopecia areata. Study background: Treated patients were given 5 to 10 mg oral tofacitinib twice daily. Treated patients' severity was scored by percentage of affected scalp area.

The sequencing template was cDNA reverse transcribed from extracted RNA. Produced via immunoSEQ multiplex PCR; TCRdb's table is partial and in-frame only. Of about 160,000 clones in the sample, approximately 57% were seen once. Notes on the study in general: Numerous clones, expanded in lesions, remained in scalp and blood during tofacitinib.

The CDR3 extends over 11 amino acids. Germline-derived CDR1 and CDR2 are SQVTM and ANQGSEA. Trimming removed 2 bases at V and 5 bases at J, with 6 bases between. The chain has TRBV29-1 and TRBJ1-2, with TRBD1 as a possible D gene (5 bases). The clonotype originates from a human donor with alopecia areata. Sequenced here: CD4+ T cells sorted from blood, sampled at week 24, from a patient treated with tofacitinib. The CDR3 here is CSVERGYGYTF. The DNA for the CDR3 is TGCAGCGTTGAACGGGGGTATGGCTACACCTTC.